These 32 T cell receptor beta chains were all obtained from the same sample, sequenced in a study of early T cells in non-severe SARS-CoV-2 infection. TCRdb recomputed calls from the 5' RACE reads with MiXCR, one row per CDR3 protein. The sample includes approximately 90,000 distinct CDR3 sequences, roughly 17% seen only once; the top ten take 5.1%. This specimen was whole blood, taken at baseline. Source of these receptors: an adult who was a healthcare worker with PCR-confirmed SARS-CoV-2 infection or an uninfected control (not recorded which).

V and J are TRBV7-2 and TRBJ2-7; TRBD2 aligns across 8 bases. Germline loops: CDR1 SGHTA, CDR2 FQGNSA. Trimming took 2 bases from V and 4 from J; bases not matched to a gene: 7. This CDR3 has 15 amino acids. DNA for the CDR3: TGTGCCAGCAGCTTAATGAGCGGGAGTAGGTACGAGCAGTACTTC. As protein: CASSLMSGSRYEQYF. The full variable domain, with the rest looked up from reference TRBV7-2 and TRBJ2-7, is GAGVSQSPSNKVTEKGKDVELRCDPISGHTALYWYRQSLGQGLEFLIYFQGNSAPDKSGLPSDRFSAERTGGSVSTLTIQRTQQEDSAVYLCASSLMSGSRYEQYFGPGTRLTVT.

The table lists this clonotype with a few counts. V is TRBV5-6 and J is TRBJ2-7; TRBD1 matches at 7 bases. CDR1 SGHDT and CDR2 YYEEEE come from the germline V gene. Germline trimming cut 2 bases from V and 3 bases from J; bases unmatched to any gene: 8. The CDR3 totals 15 residues. The CDR3 spells CASSFGPGQLYEQYF. CDR3 coding DNA: TGTGCCAGCAGCTTCGGACCGGGACAGCTCTACGAGCAGTACTTC.

The V gene is TRBV5-1, the J gene TRBJ2-2; D might be TRBD1 (6 bases). V lost 5 bases to trimming and J lost 4 bases, with 12 bases between them. CDR3 length: 14 amino acids. In germline, CDR1 is SGHRS, CDR2 YFSETQ. CDR3 region: CASSIGGSTGELFF. The CDR3 nucleotides read TGCGCCAGCAGTATAGGGGGAAGCACCGGGGAGCTGTTTTTT.

V gene TRBV10-3 combines with J gene TRBJ2-7, with unresolved D. Germline CDR1 is ENHRY and CDR2 is SYGVKD. The CDR3 has 16 amino acids. Trimming cost V 2 bases and J 5 bases, with 19 bases left between them. CDR3 amino acids: CAISEGRTTFDDEQYF. For the CDR3, the DNA is TGTGCCATCAGTGAGGGCAGGACGACGTTTGACGACGAGCAGTACTTC.

This clonotype was seen repeatedly, ten times or more. This chain connects TRBV2 to TRBJ2-2; 12 positions agree with TRBD2. This CDR3 has 16 amino acids. Unmatched junction bases numbered 2, after V lost 5 bases and J lost 1 base. From germline, CDR1 is SNHLY and CDR2 FYNNEI. The CDR3 DNA is TGTGCCAGCAGTTTACTAGCGGGAGGGAACACCGGGGAGCTGTTTTTT. Its protein product is CASSLLAGGNTGELFF.

This clonotype was counted between two and nine times. The rearrangement links TRBV2 to TRBJ1-3; D call uncertain. CDR1 SNHLY and CDR2 FYNNEI come from the germline V gene. The V end lost 8 bases, the J end lost 4 bases, and 9 bases lay between the germline ends. This CDR3 is 12 amino acids long. The CDR3 nucleotides are TGTGCCAGCGAATCACAAGGAAACACCATATATTTT. Its translation: CASESQGNTIYF.

CDR3 loop: CASSFLYGGELFF. CDR3 coding DNA: TGTGCCAGCAGTTTCTTGTACGGGGGGGAGCTGTTTTTT. The chain has TRBV12-3 or TRBV12-4 and TRBJ2-2; D ambiguous. CDR3 length equals 13 residues. Trimming took off 3 bases at V and 8 bases at J, with 10 bases between the two ends.

This clonotype was counted a few times. The chain couples TRBV9 to TRBJ1-6, with 7 positions matching TRBD1. The length of the CDR3 is 15 residues. Germline CDR1 reads SGDLS; CDR2 reads YYNGEE. Germline trimming cut 0 bases from V and 14 bases from J; bases unmatched to any gene: 11. The CDR3 protein is CASSVAVGTESSLHF. The CDR3 DNA reads TGTGCCAGCAGCGTAGCTGTGGGGACAGAATCATCCCTCCACTTT.

The chain carries TRBV12-3 or TRBV12-4 and TRBJ1-1; no firm D call. V lost 5 bases, J lost 7 bases, and 14 bases lay in between. The CDR3 contains 13 residues. The CDR3 sequence: CASSPIGIYEAFF. DNA for the CDR3: TGTGCCAGCAGTCCAATCGGGATCTATGAAGCTTTCTTT.

A note on this clonotype: This may stem from a read error, because a much larger clone lies one nucleotide away. V is TRBV7-9 and J is TRBJ2-2, with D possibly TRBD1 on 5 matching bases. Per the germline V gene, CDR1 is SEHNR and CDR2 is FQNEAQ (reference sequence). The CDR3 extends over 14 amino acids. This CDR3 reads CANSLGANTGELFF. DNA for the CDR3: TGTGCCAACAGCTTAGGGGCCAACACCGGGGAGCTGTTTTTT.

This clonotype was counted a few times. J is TRBJ2-2 and V is TRBV28; D is undetermined. The V gene lost 8 bases and the J gene lost 1 base, with 8 bases spanning the gap. The CDR3 has 13 residues. CDR1 and CDR2 (germline): MDHEN, SYDVKM. CDR3 in DNA: TGTGCCAGCCTTCCCATGAACACCGGGGAGCTGTTTTTT. Translation gives CASLPMNTGELFF.

The chain employs TRBV11-2 and TRBJ1-4; 10 nucleotides match TRBD1. Looked up from germline, CDR1 is SGHAT and CDR2 is FQNNGV. This CDR3 has 15 amino acids. V dropped 5 bases and J dropped 7; count of bases not matched to a gene: 7. The CDR3 nucleotides are TGTGCCAGCAGCCCTCGACAGGGGGCGGGTGAAAAACTGTTTTTT. Amino acids: CASSPRQGAGEKLFF. Full variable domain (outside the CDR3, taken from reference TRBV11-2 and TRBJ1-4): EAGVAQSPRYKIIEKRQSVAFWCNPISGHATLYWYQQILGQGPKLLIQFQNNGVVDDSQLPKDRFSAERLKGVDSTLKIQPAKLEDSAVYLCASSPRQGAGEKLFFGSGTQLSVL.

This clonotype was seen a few times. The chain carries TRBV28 and TRBJ2-5; D unclear. The CDR3 runs 14 residues. Looked up from germline, CDR1 is MDHEN and CDR2 is SYDVKM. Trimming cost V 3 bases and J 0 bases, with 8 bases left between them. CDR3 nucleotide sequence: TGTGCCAGCAGTTTGTTTAGCTACCAAGAGACCCAGTACTTC. It yields the protein CASSLFSYQETQYF.

The chain has TRBV21-1 and TRBJ2-3; no check of the table's D call, TRBD1, against the DNA was made. TRBV21-1 is a recognized pseudogene. The CDR3 has 15 residues. The DNA of the CDR3 is TGTGCCAGCAGCACGGGTAAACCCCCCACAGATACGCAGTATTTT. It is translated as CASSTGKPPTDTQYF.

V gene TRBV28 combines with J gene TRBJ2-5; D unresolved. V was pared by 6 bases and J by 5 bases, with 7 bases between. CDR3 length: 11 amino acids. Germline lookup yields CDR1 MDHEN and CDR2 SYDVKM. The CDR3 is CASRLRETQYF. The CDR3 DNA sequence: TGTGCCAGCAGACTGAGGGAGACCCAGTACTTC.

This clonotype showed up just a few times. The chain uses TRBV6-5 and TRBJ2-1; D is perhaps TRBD2 (6 bases). CDR3 length: 14 residues. From germline, CDR1 is MNHEY and CDR2 SVGAGI. V was shortened by 4 bases and J by 2 bases, with 9 bases between the two germline ends. The CDR3 loop reads CASSSPGAYNEQFF. The CDR3 nucleotides are TGTGCCAGCAGTTCTCCGGGGGCCTACAATGAGCAGTTCTTC.

This clonotype was counted at least ten times. The rearrangement links TRBV4-3 to TRBJ2-2, with D possibly matching TRBD1 (5 bases). The germline gives CDR1 LGHNA, CDR2 YSLEER. This CDR3 contains 16 residues. V lost 0 bases and J 1 base, leaving 9 bases between the germline ends. For the CDR3, the DNA is TGCGCCAGCAGCCAAGATCCAACAGGGAACACCGGGGAGCTGTTTTTT. It translates to CASSQDPTGNTGELFF.

This clonotype was seen a few times. This chain links TRBV20-1 with TRBJ2-4, with D possibly being TRBD1 (6 bases). The CDR3 extends over 12 amino acids. V was trimmed by 7 bases and J by 2 bases, leaving 9 bases between them. CDR1 DFQATT and CDR2 SNEGSKA come from the germline V gene (reference sequence). CDR3 amino acids: CSVRGSKNIQYF. The CDR3 coding sequence is TGCAGTGTCAGGGGCTCCAAAAACATTCAGTACTTC.

This chain links TRBV5-4 with TRBJ2-5, with TRBD2 as a possible D gene (7 bases). Trimming shortened V by 2 bases and J by 0 bases, and 14 bases separated the two germline ends. The CDR3 consists of 16 residues. Germline CDR1 and CDR2: SGHNT and YYREEE (reference sequence). The CDR3, as DNA: TGTGCCAGCAGCTTAAGCCGGGGGGCCGACCAAGAGACCCAGTACTTC. This encodes CASSLSRGADQETQYF.

The chain couples TRBV9 to TRBJ2-1, with 7 bases identical to TRBD2. V was pared by 0 bases and J by 13 bases, with 4 bases of the junction left unmatched. Germline assignment: CDR1 SGDLS and CDR2 YYNGEE. The CDR3 loop spans 12 amino acids. The CDR3 region has the DNA TGTGCCAGCAGCGTAGCGATGGGACTACAGTTCTTC. It yields the protein CASSVAMGLQFF. Complete variable domain (other parts from reference TRBV9 and TRBJ2-1): DSGVTQTPKHLITATGQRVTLRCSPRSGDLSVYWYQQSLDQGLQFLIQYYNGEERAKGNILERFSAQQFPDLHSELNLSSLELGDSALYFCASSVAMGLQFFGPGTRLTVL.

On this clonotype: A junction boundary mismatches the germline segment, possibly from a read error. The chain combines TRBV12-3 or TRBV12-4 with TRBJ2-7; TRBD2 matches at 11 bases. This CDR3 comprises 14 residues. CDR3 in DNA: TGTGCCGGCAGTTTAGGGACTAGCGGTTACGAGCAGTACTTC. It yields the protein CAGSLGTSGYEQYF.

V is TRBV7-9 and J is TRBJ1-1; D not certain. V lost 4 bases and J 0 bases, leaving 15 bases between the germline ends. This CDR3 spans 16 amino acids. Germline CDR1 is SEHNR and CDR2 is FQNEAQ (reference sequence). In nucleotides, the CDR3 is TGTGCCAGCAGCTCACCTAAGACATTTTTGAACACTGAAGCTTTCTTT. It encodes CASSSPKTFLNTEAFF.

This clonotype was observed a few times. In DNA form, the CDR3 reads TGCAGTCCAAGGAGGGGAGCTAGCACAGATACGCAGTATTTT. It translates to CSPRRGASTDTQYF. The gene calls are TRBV20-1 and TRBJ2-3, with a possible D match to TRBD2 (6 bases). CDR3 length: 14 amino acids. V dropped 8 bases and J dropped 0 bases, with 15 bases sitting between them. Germline CDR1 and CDR2: DFQATT and SNEGSKA (reference sequence).

This clonotype came up many times. The gene calls are TRBV6-1 and TRBJ2-1, with no clear D. The CDR3 runs 16 residues. V lost 6 bases and J 5 bases, leaving 20 bases between the germline ends. Germline V gene sequence: CDR1 MNHNS, CDR2 SASEGT. Written as DNA, the CDR3 is TGTGCCAGCAGCCCCGAAGACTGGACCTTCAACAATGAGCAGTTCTTC. Its protein is CASSPEDWTFNNEQFF.

This clonotype was detected ten times or more. V and J are TRBV21-1 and TRBJ2-2; the DNA was not compared with TRBD2, the D call given in the table. TRBV21-1 is described as a pseudogene. CDR3 length: 16 residues. CDR3 loop: CASSPTSGPNTGELFF. The CDR3 DNA is TGTGCCAGCAGCCCCACTAGCGGACCGAACACCGGGGAGCTGTTTTTT.

The genes are TRBV15 and TRBJ2-1; D gene ambiguous. This CDR3 is 13 amino acids long. Trimming removed 1 base from V and 9 bases from J, with 10 bases in between. Germline values: CDR1 LNHNV, CDR2 YYDKDF (reference sequence). The CDR3 here is CATSRVTEVEQFF. CDR3 DNA sequence: TGTGCCACCAGCAGAGTAACAGAGGTTGAGCAGTTCTTC.

This clonotype has a handful of counts. This chain joins TRBV27 and TRBJ2-5, with 9 nucleotides matching TRBD2. Germline CDR1 MNHEY, CDR2 SMNVEV (reference sequence). Losses at the gene ends were 4 bases for V and 3 bases for J; bases not matched to a gene: 3. This CDR3 is built from 14 residues. CDR3 residues: CASSSRLAEETQYF. CDR3 nucleotide sequence: TGTGCCAGCAGTTCTAGACTAGCGGAAGAGACCCAGTACTTC.

This clonotype was recorded many times. This chain uses TRBV9 with TRBJ1-5; no definite D call. This CDR3 has 13 residues. CDR1 and CDR2 from the germline V gene are SGDLS and YYNGEE. V was clipped by 4 bases and J by 3 bases, with 8 bases between them. The chain's CDR3 is CASSQLINQPQHF. CDR3 bases: TGTGCCAGCAGCCAGCTTATCAATCAGCCCCAGCATTTT.

This clonotype has a handful of counts. The chain is built from TRBV29-1 and TRBJ2-3, with D tentatively TRBD1 (8 bases). This CDR3 has 14 amino acids. Germline values: CDR1 SQVTM, CDR2 ANQGSEA. V lost 5 bases and J lost 3, with 15 bases in between. CDR3 sequence: CSVSYRGGTDTQYF. DNA for the CDR3: TGCAGCGTTTCCTACAGGGGGGGAACAGATACGCAGTATTTT.

This clonotype was seen a handful of times. The V and J genes are TRBV6-2 or TRBV6-3 and TRBJ2-2; maybe TRBD1 (5 bases). Germline V gives CDR1 MNHEY, CDR2 SVGEGT. Between the trimmed V and J ends, which lost 5 bases and 7 bases, there was a span of 14 bases. The CDR3 covers 14 residues. This chain's CDR3 is CASSPPPGLGELFF. The CDR3 nucleotides are TGTGCCAGCAGTCCCCCGCCAGGGCTCGGGGAGCTGTTTTTT.

This clonotype was counted only a few times. The V and J genes are TRBV5-4 and TRBJ1-1; D remains unclear. The V end was cut by 4 bases, the J end by 0 bases, with 7 bases between. The germline V gene has CDR1 SGHNT and CDR2 YYREEE (reference sequence). The CDR3 runs to 13 residues. CDR3 region: CASSPTLNTEAFF. The CDR3 DNA follows: TGTGCCAGCAGCCCGACACTGAACACTGAAGCTTTCTTT.

This clonotype was seen many times. The CDR3 sequence is CSARDRGVWGNQPQHF. DNA of the CDR3: TGCAGTGCTAGAGATCGCGGGGTATGGGGCAATCAGCCCCAGCATTTT. The rearrangement links TRBV20-1 to TRBJ1-5; unclear D gene. V lost 0 bases and J lost 2, with 14 bases in between. This CDR3 is 16 amino acids long. Germline V gene sequence: CDR1 DFQATT, CDR2 SNEGSKA (reference sequence).